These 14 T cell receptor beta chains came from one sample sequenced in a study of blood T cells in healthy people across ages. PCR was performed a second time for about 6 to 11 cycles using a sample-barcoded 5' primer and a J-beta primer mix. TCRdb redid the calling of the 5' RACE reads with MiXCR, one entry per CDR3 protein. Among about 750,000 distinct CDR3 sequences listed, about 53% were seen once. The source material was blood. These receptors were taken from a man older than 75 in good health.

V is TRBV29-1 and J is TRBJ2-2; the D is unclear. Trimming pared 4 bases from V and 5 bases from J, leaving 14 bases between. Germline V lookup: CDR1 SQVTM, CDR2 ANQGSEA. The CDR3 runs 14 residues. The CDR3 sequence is CSVVVGIGTGELFF. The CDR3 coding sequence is TGCAGCGTTGTTGTCGGAATAGGTACCGGGGAGCTGTTTTTT.

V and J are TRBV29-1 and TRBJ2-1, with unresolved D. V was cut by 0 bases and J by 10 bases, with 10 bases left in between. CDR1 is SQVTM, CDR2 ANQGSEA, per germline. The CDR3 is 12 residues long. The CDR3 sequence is CSVEEWGFEQFF. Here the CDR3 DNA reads TGCAGCGTTGAAGAATGGGGATTCGAGCAGTTCTTC.

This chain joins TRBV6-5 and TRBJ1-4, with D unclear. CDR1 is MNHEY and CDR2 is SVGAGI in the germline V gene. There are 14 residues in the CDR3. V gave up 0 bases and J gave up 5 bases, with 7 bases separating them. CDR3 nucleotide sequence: TGTGCCAGCAGTTACTCGAACAGAAATGAAAAACTGTTTTTT. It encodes CASSYSNRNEKLFF.

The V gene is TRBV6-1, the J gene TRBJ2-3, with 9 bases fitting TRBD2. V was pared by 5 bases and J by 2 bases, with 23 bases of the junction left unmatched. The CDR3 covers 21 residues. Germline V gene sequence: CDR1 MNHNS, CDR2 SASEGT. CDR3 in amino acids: CASSPDGLAPFWESYTDTQYF. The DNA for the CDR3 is TGTGCCAGCAGTCCCGACGGACTAGCGCCATTTTGGGAGTCTTACACAGATACGCAGTATTTT.

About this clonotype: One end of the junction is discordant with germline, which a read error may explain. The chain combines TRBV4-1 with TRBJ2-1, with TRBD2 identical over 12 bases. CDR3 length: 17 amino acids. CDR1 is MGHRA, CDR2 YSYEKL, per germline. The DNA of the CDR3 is TGCACCAGCAGCCCGGGACTAGCGGGTCTATTTGACAATGAGCAGTTCTTC. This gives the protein CTSSPGLAGLFDNEQFF.

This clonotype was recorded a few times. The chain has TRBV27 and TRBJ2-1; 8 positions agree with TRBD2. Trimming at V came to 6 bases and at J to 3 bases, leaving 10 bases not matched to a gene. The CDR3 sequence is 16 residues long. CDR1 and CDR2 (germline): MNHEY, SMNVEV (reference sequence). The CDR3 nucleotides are TGTGCCAGCAGCACGTTGAGCGGGAGTGTCTACAATGAGCAGTTCTTC. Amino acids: CASSTLSGSVYNEQFF.

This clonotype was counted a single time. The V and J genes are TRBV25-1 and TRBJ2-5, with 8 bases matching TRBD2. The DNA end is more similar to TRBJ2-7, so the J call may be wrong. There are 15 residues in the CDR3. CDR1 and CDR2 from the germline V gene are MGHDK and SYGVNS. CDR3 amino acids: CASSDGLAGAYEQYF. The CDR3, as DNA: TGTGCCAGCAGTGATGGGCTAGCGGGTGCCTACGAGCAGTACTTC.

CDR3 DNA sequence: TGTGCCAGCAGTTTACAGACAGCCAATTCACCCCTCCACTTT. Translated, it gives CASSLQTANSPLHF. The chain recombines TRBV27 with TRBJ1-6, with TRBD1 as a possible D gene (5 bases). The CDR3 totals 14 residues. CDR1 is MNHEY, CDR2 SMNVEV, per germline (reference sequence). Trimming shortened V by 2 bases and J by 7 bases, and 9 bases separated the two germline ends.

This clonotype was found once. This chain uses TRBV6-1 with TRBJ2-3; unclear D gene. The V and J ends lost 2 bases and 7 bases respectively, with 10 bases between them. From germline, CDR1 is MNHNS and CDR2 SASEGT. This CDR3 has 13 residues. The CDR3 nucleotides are TGTGCCAGCAGTGAACTTCAGCTGAATACGCAGTATTTT. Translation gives CASSELQLNTQYF.

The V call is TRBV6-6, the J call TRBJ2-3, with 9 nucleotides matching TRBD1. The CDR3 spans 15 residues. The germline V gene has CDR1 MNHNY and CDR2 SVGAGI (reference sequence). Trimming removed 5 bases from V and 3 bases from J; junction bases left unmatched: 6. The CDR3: CASSEPGQGTDTQYF. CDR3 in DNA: TGTGCCAGCAGTGAGCCGGGACAGGGAACAGATACGCAGTATTTT.

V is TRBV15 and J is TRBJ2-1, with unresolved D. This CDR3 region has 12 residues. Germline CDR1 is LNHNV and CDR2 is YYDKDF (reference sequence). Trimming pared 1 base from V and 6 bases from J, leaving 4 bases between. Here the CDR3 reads CATSRGVNEQFF. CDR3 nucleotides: TGTGCCACCAGCAGAGGAGTCAATGAGCAGTTCTTC.

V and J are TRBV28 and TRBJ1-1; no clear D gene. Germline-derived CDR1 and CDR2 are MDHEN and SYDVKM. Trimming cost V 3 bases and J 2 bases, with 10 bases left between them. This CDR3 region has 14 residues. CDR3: CASSFVVLNTEAFF. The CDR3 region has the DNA TGTGCCAGCAGTTTTGTTGTCCTCAACACTGAAGCTTTCTTT.

The CDR3 reads CSARPRLAGNNEQFF. The DNA for the CDR3 is TGCAGCGCCCGACCCCGACTAGCGGGAAACAATGAGCAGTTCTTC. This chain connects TRBV29-1 to TRBJ2-1; 11 positions agree with TRBD2. The CDR3 loop spans 15 amino acids. Germline V gene sequence: CDR1 SQVTM, CDR2 ANQGSEA. The junction had 10 bases not matched to a gene; V was cut back by 7 bases and J by 5 bases.

This CDR3 reads CATSESSSGSSYEQYF. The CDR3 DNA reads as TGTGCCACCAGTGAATCTTCTAGCGGGTCGTCCTACGAGCAGTACTTC. The V and J genes are TRBV24-1 and TRBJ2-7; 8 nucleotides line up with TRBD2. The CDR3 sequence is 16 residues long. The J segment lost 1 base and the V segment lost 4 bases, leaving 8 bases of the junction unmatched. Germline assignment: CDR1 KGHDR and CDR2 SFDVKD.